The clone carrying this TCR beta chain showed up just once. Produced via immunoSEQ multiplex PCR; TCRdb's table is partial and in-frame only. Among 35,000 to 50,000 clones listed, 70% to 85% were seen once. This record belongs to a study of OX40 agonist ivuxolimab in advanced cancers. At the level of the study: Aged roughly 23 to 80 with a mean of approximately 60 years, they were approximately 80% male.

The CDR3 is 14 amino acids. The germline V gene has CDR1 MNHEY and CDR2 SVGAGI. After removal of 8 bases from V and 4 bases from J, the junction contained 10 bases not matched to a gene. The chain employs TRBV6-5 and TRBJ2-7; 8 nucleotides agree with TRBD1. The receptor was isolated from an adult with an advanced solid tumor such as melanoma, head and neck, liver or kidney cancer. This specimen was CD4+ or CD8+ T cells sorted from blood, taken in a trial of the OX40 agonist ivuxolimab. The CDR3 is CASGGRDRGYEQYF. The DNA of the CDR3 is TGTGCCAGCGGCGGCAGAGACAGGGGTTACGAGCAGTACTTC.